One and the same sample provided the 2 T cell receptor beta chains below, sequenced in a study of blood T cell repertoires in COVID-19. Produced via immunoSEQ multiplex PCR; TCRdb's table is partial and in-frame only. Among about 130,000 clones, over 75% were seen once, and the ten largest hold roughly 30%. Material for sequencing was peripheral blood. The receptors come from a woman over 75 with acute or convalescent COVID-19.

The genes are TRBV9 and TRBJ2-1; the match to TRBD2 covers 8 bases. This CDR3 has 15 residues. V trimming: 3 bases; J trimming: 4 bases; junction bases outside the gene matches: 6. Per germline, CDR1 SGDLS and CDR2 YYNGEE. The CDR3 is CASSAREGRYNEQFF. CDR3 DNA sequence: TGTGCCAGCAGCGCCCGGGAGGGAAGGTACAATGAGCAGTTCTTC.

The V and J genes are TRBV4-1 and TRBJ1-3, with D perhaps TRBD1 (5 bases). V dropped 0 bases and J dropped 0 bases, with 9 bases sitting between them. The CDR3 runs 16 residues. CDR1 and CDR2 from the germline V gene are MGHRA and YSYEKL. The DNA of the CDR3 is TGCGCCAGCAGCCAAGATGACAGCCTCTCTGGAAACACCATATATTTT. It is translated as CASSQDDSLSGNTIYF.